Following are 27 T cell receptor beta chains from one sample sequenced in a study of post-analysis software for immune sequencing data. For these receptors, no antigen is known. Unique molecular identifiers were present in the TCR beta cDNA libraries. TCRdb processed the PCR reads anew with MiXCR; each CDR3 protein has one entry. The sample yields about 560,000 distinct CDR3 sequences, roughly 45% seen once. Study observations and caveats: Roughly five TRBV segments were significantly more frequent in patients than in controls. TRBV5-6, TRBV5-1 and TRBV20-1 were among these segments.

Sequencing was performed on blood. These receptors all stem from a girl under 18 with multiple sclerosis.

The chain combines TRBV20-1 with TRBJ1-4, with 7 bases matching TRBD1. CDR3 length equals 12 residues. V shed 2 bases, J shed 10 bases, and the junction held 4 bases outside the gene matches. The germline V gene encodes CDR1 DFQATT and CDR2 SNEGSKA (reference sequence). DNA for the CDR3: TGCAGTGCTAGACCTAGGACAGGAAAACTGTTTTTT. Its translation is CSARPRTGKLFF.

This clonotype was seen repeatedly, ten times or more. This chain links TRBV4-1 with TRBJ2-6; D unresolved. The V and J ends lost 4 bases and 1 base respectively, with 8 bases between them. The CDR3 sequence is 15 residues long. Germline loops: CDR1 MGHRA, CDR2 YSYEKL. The CDR3 reads CASSLAQSGANVLTF. The DNA for the CDR3 is TGCGCCAGCAGCCTCGCCCAATCTGGGGCCAACGTCCTGACTTTC.

The V and J genes are TRBV7-9 and TRBJ2-4; TRBD1 might be the D (6 bases). Germline V CDR1 and CDR2: SEHNR, FQNEAQ (reference sequence). V was shortened by 4 bases and J by 1 base, with 17 bases between the two germline ends. The CDR3 is 17 residues long. Here the CDR3 DNA reads TGTGCCAGCAGCTCCGCTCCCGGTAGGGGGGCCAAAAACATTCAGTACTTC. This sequence encodes CASSSAPGRGAKNIQYF.

The CDR3 is CSARASSGASYNEQFF. The CDR3 nucleotides are TGCAGTGCTAGAGCCAGTAGCGGGGCGTCCTACAATGAGCAGTTCTTC. The chain employs TRBV20-1 and TRBJ2-1, with 8 bases identical to TRBD2. J lost 1 base, V lost 1 base, and 6 bases had no gene match. The germline CDR1 and CDR2 sequences are DFQATT and SNEGSKA (reference sequence). The CDR3 covers 16 residues.

This CDR3 is CSARRHREQYEQYF. CDR3 DNA sequence: TGCAGTGCTAGACGGCACAGGGAACAGTACGAGCAGTACTTC. The chain uses TRBV20-1 and TRBJ2-7, with a weak D call TRBD1 (6 bases). The V end was cut by 2 bases, the J end by 4 bases, with 15 bases between. The V gene's germline CDR1 is DFQATT and CDR2 SNEGSKA (reference sequence). This CDR3 comprises 14 residues.

In its sample, this clonotype was seen a few times. V and J are TRBV12-3 or TRBV12-4 and TRBJ2-6, with 8 nucleotides matching TRBD1. The length of the CDR3 is 15 residues. V lost 6 bases and J lost 3; bases outside the gene matches: 4. The CDR3 is CASRLQGVGANVLTF. For the CDR3, the DNA is TGTGCCAGCAGATTACAGGGGGTTGGGGCCAACGTCCTGACTTTC.

This clonotype turned up a few times. The chain links TRBV5-1 to TRBJ2-6; D tentatively fits TRBD1 or TRBD2 (6 bases each). From germline, CDR1 is SGHRS and CDR2 YFSETQ. The CDR3 sequence is 18 residues long. V was shortened by 4 bases and J by 3 bases, with 20 bases between the two germline ends. The CDR3 here is CASSHRGTQSDGANVLTF. In nucleotides, the CDR3 is TGCGCCAGCAGCCACCGGGGGACACAGAGTGATGGGGCCAACGTCCTGACTTTC.

The chain uses TRBV5-1 and TRBJ2-3, with TRBD2 matching 10 bases. The V gene end was trimmed by 2 bases and the J gene end by 0 bases; junction bases not matched to a gene: 3. The CDR3 consists of 16 residues. Germline V CDR1 and CDR2: SGHRS, YFSETQ. CDR3 sequence: CASSFKLAGSTDTQYF. In DNA, the CDR3 is TGCGCCAGCAGCTTCAAACTAGCGGGGAGCACAGATACGCAGTATTTT.

This clonotype came up a few times. The rearrangement uses TRBV6-5 and TRBJ2-7; TRBD2 matches 13 bases. Trimming removed 2 bases from V and 2 bases from J; junction bases left unmatched: 3. The CDR3 is 16 residues long. Looked up from germline, CDR1 is MNHEY and CDR2 is SVGAGI. The DNA for the CDR3 is TGTGCCAGCAGTTACGGGACTAGCGGGACAGCCTACGAGCAGTACTTC. Its protein is CASSYGTSGTAYEQYF.

The chain couples TRBV29-1 to TRBJ1-2; D ambiguous. From germline, CDR1 is SQVTM and CDR2 ANQGSEA. CDR3 size: 13 residues. The ends were cut back, 0 bases at V and 2 bases at J, with 7 bases in the middle. Here the CDR3 DNA reads TGCAGCGTTGAAGATCCGGGGAACTATGGCTACACCTTC. Protein: CSVEDPGNYGYTF.

V and J are TRBV29-1 and TRBJ1-4, with TRBD1 as a possible D gene (5 bases). The germline gives CDR1 SQVTM, CDR2 ANQGSEA. V was cut by 7 bases and J by 8 bases, with 14 bases left in between. The CDR3 is 12 amino acids. The CDR3 nucleotides are TGCAGCGCCCGGACTGGGGGAGAAAAACTGTTTTTT. Its protein is CSARTGGEKLFF.

The chain carries TRBV30 and TRBJ2-3; the D gene is possibly TRBD2 (5 bases). The CDR3 consists of 13 residues. V gave up 2 bases and J gave up 4 bases, with 10 bases separating them. Germline loops: CDR1 GTSNPN, CDR2 SVGIG (reference sequence). As DNA, the CDR3 is TGTGCCTGGAGTTGGAAGGGAGCAGATACGCAGTATTTT. Translating it yields CAWSWKGADTQYF. The full variable domain, completed using reference TRBV30 and TRBJ2-3, is SQTIHQWPATLVQPVGSPLSLECTVEGTSNPNLYWYRQAAGRGLQLLFYSVGIGQISSEVPQNLSASRPQDRQFILSSKKLLLSDSGFYLCAWSWKGADTQYFGPGTRLTVL.

V gene TRBV6-5 combines with J gene TRBJ2-7; 9 bases are shared with TRBD1. The V gene end was trimmed by 5 bases and the J gene end by 3 bases; junction bases not matched to a gene: 5. This CDR3 has 14 residues. CDR1 and CDR2 (germline): MNHEY, SVGAGI. CDR3 region: CASSGTGINYEQYF. In DNA form, the CDR3 reads TGTGCCAGCAGTGGGACAGGGATTAACTACGAGCAGTACTTC.

This clonotype was observed a handful of times. This chain connects TRBV15 to TRBJ2-1; D not certain. Germline CDR1 and CDR2: LNHNV and YYDKDF (reference sequence). The CDR3 length is 13 residues. The germline V and J ends were trimmed by 0 bases and 7 bases, with 7 bases remaining between them. The CDR3 coding sequence is TGTGCCACCAGCAGAGATGGAATAAATGAGCAGTTCTTC. Translating it yields CATSRDGINEQFF.

This clonotype occurred a few times. The chain has TRBV11-2 and TRBJ1-5; 7 bases map to TRBD1. This CDR3 has 14 amino acids. J was trimmed by 6 bases and V by 5 bases; bases with no gene match: 7. Germline CDR1 and CDR2: SGHAT and FQNNGV. The CDR3 protein is CASSAQGEGQPQHF. Written as DNA, the CDR3 is TGTGCCAGCAGCGCTCAGGGGGAAGGTCAGCCCCAGCATTTT.

The chain joins TRBV7-6 to TRBJ1-1, with 8 bases matching TRBD1. V was pared by 5 bases and J by 1 base, with 18 bases of the junction left unmatched. Germline V gives CDR1 SGHVS, CDR2 FNYEAQ. This CDR3 region has 19 residues. This chain's CDR3 is CASSVDRVKLSAQNTEAFF. CDR3 in DNA: TGTGCCAGCAGCGTGGACAGGGTTAAGCTGTCTGCGCAGAACACTGAAGCTTTCTTT.

This clonotype was seen a handful of times. The chain has TRBV20-1 and TRBJ2-7; perhaps TRBD2 as D (5 bases). Trimming cost V 6 bases and J 1 base, with 16 bases left between them. The germline CDR1 and CDR2 sequences are DFQATT and SNEGSKA (reference sequence). CDR3 size: 14 residues. The CDR3 DNA follows: TGCAGTGCCCGCGGGCCTAGGGCATCCTACGAGCAGTACTTC. Translated, it gives CSARGPRASYEQYF.

The rearrangement links TRBV6-6 to TRBJ2-7; D perhaps matches TRBD1 (5 bases). CDR1 and CDR2 (germline): MNHNY, SVGAGI (reference sequence). The V end was cut by 2 bases, the J end by 4 bases, with 21 bases between. The CDR3 consists of 17 residues. CDR3 residues: CASSYDSRTYRWYEQYF. Here the CDR3 DNA reads TGTGCCAGCAGTTACGATTCACGTACGTACAGGTGGTACGAGCAGTACTTC.

A single count supports this clonotype. CDR3 loop: CSARELDRNTEAFF. In DNA form, the CDR3 reads TGCAGTGCTAGAGAACTGGACAGGAACACTGAAGCTTTCTTT. The chain employs TRBV20-1 and TRBJ1-1, with D maybe TRBD1 (6 bases). CDR3 length: 14 amino acids. The V gene lost 0 bases and the J gene lost 1 base, with 9 bases spanning the gap. Germline V gives CDR1 DFQATT, CDR2 SNEGSKA (reference sequence).

The chain carries TRBV9 and TRBJ1-4; D might be TRBD1 (5 bases). CDR1 and CDR2 (germline): SGDLS, YYNGEE. CDR3 size: 15 residues. V lost 6 bases and J lost 5, with 17 bases in between. The CDR3 reads CASNGHGGGNEKLFF. The CDR3 region has the DNA TGTGCCAGCAACGGCCATGGGGGAGGGAATGAAAAACTGTTTTTT.

V gene TRBV6-5 combines with J gene TRBJ1-2, with 9 bases that match TRBD1. V trimming: 2 bases; J trimming: 0 bases; junction bases outside the gene matches: 7. The CDR3 length is 17 residues. Germline CDR1 MNHEY, CDR2 SVGAGI. The CDR3 DNA is TGTGCCAGCAGTTACCGGGACAGGGTTGGGCCTAACTATGGCTACACCTTC. Amino acid sequence: CASSYRDRVGPNYGYTF.

J is TRBJ1-5 and V is TRBV10-3, with 7 nucleotides matching TRBD1. The CDR3 spans 17 residues. Trimming cost V 6 bases and J 5 bases; bases outside gene matches: 16. The germline V gene encodes CDR1 ENHRY and CDR2 SYGVKD. This chain's CDR3 is CAISQTPGLGTDQPQHF. CDR3 in DNA: TGTGCCATCAGCCAAACTCCGGGCCTTGGGACAGATCAGCCCCAGCATTTT.

The chain has TRBV5-6 and TRBJ2-3, with a tentative D call TRBD2 (5 bases). In germline, CDR1 is SGHDT, CDR2 YYEEEE. The length of the CDR3 is 14 residues. V was pared by 2 bases and J by 5 bases, with 12 bases between. CDR3 amino acids: CASSFLTAGDTQYF. CDR3 coding DNA: TGTGCCAGCAGCTTTTTGACCGCGGGAGATACGCAGTATTTT.

The chain couples TRBV20-1 to TRBJ2-5, with no clear D. Per germline, CDR1 DFQATT and CDR2 SNEGSKA (reference sequence). This CDR3 region has 12 residues. The germline V and J ends were trimmed by 4 bases and 2 bases, with 8 bases remaining between them. CDR3 region: CSAINPQETQYF. As DNA, the CDR3 is TGCAGTGCTATCAATCCGCAAGAGACCCAGTACTTC.

This chain uses TRBV3-1 with TRBJ2-7, with TRBD2 matching over 12 bases. After removal of 1 base from V and 3 bases from J, the junction contained 4 bases not matched to a gene. The CDR3 covers 16 residues. Per germline, CDR1 LGHDT and CDR2 YNNKEL (reference sequence). CDR3 region: CASSQVLAGGGYEQYF. The CDR3 DNA reads TGTGCCAGCAGCCAAGTACTAGCGGGAGGTGGCTACGAGCAGTACTTC.

The rearrangement joins TRBV30 to TRBJ1-2; possible D gene TRBD1, 6 bases. The germline gives CDR1 GTSNPN, CDR2 SVGIG (reference sequence). The CDR3 totals 11 residues. V lost 4 bases, J lost 6 bases, and 9 bases lay in between. The chain's CDR3 is CAWTGGNGYTF. Written as DNA, the CDR3 is TGTGCCTGGACGGGGGGCAATGGCTACACCTTC.

This rearrangement joins TRBV7-2 to TRBJ1-1, with D perhaps matching TRBD1 (6 bases). The germline V gene encodes CDR1 SGHTA and CDR2 FQGNSA. Trimming shortened V by 5 bases and J by 4 bases, and 14 bases separated the two germline ends. The CDR3 spans 14 residues. The CDR3 sequence is CASSLYREGTEAFF. Here the CDR3 DNA reads TGTGCCAGCAGCCTATACAGGGAGGGCACTGAAGCTTTCTTT. The whole variable domain, remainder taken from reference TRBV7-2 and TRBJ1-1, is GAGVSQSPSNKVTEKGKDVELRCDPISGHTALYWYRQSLGQGLEFLIYFQGNSAPDKSGLPSDRFSAERTGGSVSTLTIQRTQQEDSAVYLCASSLYREGTEAFFGQGTRLTVV.